Presented here are 2 T cell receptor beta chains from one specimen sequenced in a study of beta chain features in type 1 diabetes (dated by TCRdb to the late 2010s). The method behind the library was the immunoSEQ multiplex PCR assay. All of the isolated RNA was reverse transcribed with the High Capacity cDNA Reverse Transcription Kit, so expressed TCRB transcripts were sequenced. TCRdb limited this immuneACCESS table to in-frame rearrangements with V and J called. A share of clones is missing; checked studies link under half to unresolved V genes, and the rest is unexplained. The sample yields about 130,000 clones; about 9.2% were counted once. The ten largest make up 0.6% to 0.85% of the sample. The sample consisted of central memory CD4+ T cells from blood. These receptors originate from a man in his late teens or twenties in good health.

This clone was seen a handful of times. The chain uses TRBV6-6 and TRBJ1-2; D call uncertain. This CDR3 comprises 11 residues. The germline V gene encodes CDR1 MNHNY and CDR2 SVGAGI (reference sequence). With 7 bases removed from V and 3 bases from J, the gap between germline ends came to 6 bases. CDR3 sequence (DNA): TGTGCCAGCACCCCGGACTATGGCTACACCTTC. Translated: CASTPDYGYTF.

The chain carries TRBV4-2 and TRBJ2-3; 10 nucleotides agree with TRBD2. V lost 2 bases to trimming and J lost 0 bases; unmatched junction nucleotides: 11. Looked up from germline, CDR1 is LGHNA and CDR2 is YNFKEQ. This CDR3 has 19 residues. The CDR3 coding sequence is TGTGCCAGCAGCCAAAGGACGGCTAGCGGGGGAGTTAGCACAGATACGCAGTATTTT. It specifies CASSQRTASGGVSTDTQYF.